The next 5 T cell receptor beta chains were all read from a single sample in a study of shared clonotypes between healthy human individuals. Repertoires were generated with immunoSEQ multiplex PCR, while TCRdb's copy carries only in-frame clones and drops some. The sample yields about 2 million clones, roughly 94% seen once. Naive CD8 cells lacked CD45RO and underwent positive selection for CCR7, leaving out terminally differentiated effector memory CD45RA+ cells. The sample taken for sequencing was naive CD8+ T cells sorted from blood. The receptors come from a man aged 18 to 35 in good health.

V usage is TRBV4-3 and J usage is TRBJ2-5, with D possibly being TRBD2 (5 bases). The CDR3 covers 15 residues. V lost 0 bases, J lost 7 bases, and 15 bases lay in between. Germline CDR1 is LGHNA and CDR2 is YSLEER. CDR3 sequence (DNA): TGCGCCAGCAGCCAAGACAGGATAGTCGGAGGGACCCAGTACTTC. Translated: CASSQDRIVGGTQYF.

The rearrangement joins TRBV11-2 to TRBJ2-5; 7 nucleotides match TRBD2. The CDR3 runs 15 residues. J lost 4 bases, V lost 5 bases, and 10 bases had no gene match. Germline values: CDR1 SGHAT, CDR2 FQNNGV. The CDR3 sequence is CASSPATSPRETQYF. DNA of the CDR3: TGTGCCAGCAGCCCCGCGACTAGCCCTAGAGAGACCCAGTACTTC. Based on the CDR3 plus reference TRBV11-2 and TRBJ2-5, the full variable domain is EAGVAQSPRYKIIEKRQSVAFWCNPISGHATLYWYQQILGQGPKLLIQFQNNGVVDDSQLPKDRFSAERLKGVDSTLKIQPAKLEDSAVYLCASSPATSPRETQYFGPGTRLLVL.

For this clone: In the same sample, other DNA sequences code for this CDR3. The gene calls are TRBV7-6 and TRBJ2-7, with D possibly called TRBD1 or TRBD2 (5 bases each). Trimming shortened V by 0 bases and J by 4 bases, and 7 bases separated the two germline ends. The CDR3 length is 13 residues. Germline CDR1 SGHVS, CDR2 FNYEAQ. The CDR3 DNA reads TGTGCCAGCAGCTTAGCGGGGACGTACGAGCAGTACTTC. Amino acid sequence: CASSLAGTYEQYF.

This clone was detected once. The V and J genes are TRBV7-6 and TRBJ1-4; D is perhaps TRBD1 (5 bases). CDR3 length: 15 amino acids. The V gene lost 4 bases and the J gene lost 7 bases, with 16 bases spanning the gap. Germline CDR1 reads SGHVS; CDR2 reads FNYEAQ. CDR3 sequence (DNA): TGTGCCAGCAGCTCTCAACAGGACATCTTTGAAAAACTGTTTTTT. Translated, it gives CASSSQQDIFEKLFF. The whole variable domain, filled in from reference TRBV7-6 and TRBJ1-4, reads GAGVSQSPRYKVTKRGQDVALRCDPISGHVSLYWYRQALGQGPEFLTYFNYEAQQDKSGLPNDRFSAERPEGSISTLTIQRTEQRDSAMYRCASSSQQDIFEKLFFGSGTQLSVL.

The CDR3, as DNA: TGTGCCAGCAGTGAAGGGGGCGGTTTGGGCGAGCAGTACTTC. It codes for CASSEGGGLGEQYF. V gene TRBV2 combines with J gene TRBJ2-7; D may be TRBD1 (5 bases). The ends were cut back, 1 base at V and 6 bases at J, with 13 bases in the middle. Germline V gene lookup returns CDR1 SNHLY and CDR2 FYNNEI. The CDR3 runs 14 residues.